A selection of T cell receptor beta chains follows, all from one sample in a study of T cells after yellow fever vaccination. TCRdb itself ran the 5' RACE reads through MiXCR, one entry per CDR3 protein. This repertoire shows tens of thousands of distinct CDR3 sequences, just under 8% found once; its top ten account for about two fifths. The starting material was CD8+ T cells sorted from PBMCs, obtained on the day of the yellow fever booster vaccination. The origin of the receptors is a man aged 30-40 years who received the YFV17D yellow fever vaccine. The CDR3 runs from the conserved cysteine through the conserved F or W. Each record gives: D gene, J gene, CDR3 length, clone size, V gene, CDR3 protein, CDR3 DNA. The D gene is left open where the match is weak. The size entry is marked missing in some rows and otherwise reads once, few, many or a size class.

TRBD2 TRBJ2-5 13 . TRBV5-1 CATSGGLGETQYF TGCGCCACCTCGGGGGGGTTGGGAGAGACCCAGTACTTC
. TRBJ2-7 14 few TRBV5-6 CASSLVSFEGEQYF TGTGCCAGCAGCTTGGTCAGCTTCGAGGGCGAGCAGTACTTC
TRBD1 TRBJ2-5 14 . TRBV20-1 CSARETGGGETQYF TGCAGTGCTAGGGAGACAGGGGGAGGAGAGACCCAGTACTTC
TRBD2 TRBJ2-1 14 many TRBV27 CASSLGGAYNEQFF TGTGCCAGCAGTTTAGGGGGGGCCTACAATGAGCAGTTCTTC
. TRBJ2-5 17 many TRBV7-2 CASSLRELVGVQETQYF TGTGCCAGCAGCCTCCGGGAGCTTGTCGGTGTCCAAGAGACCCAGTACTTC
TRBD1 TRBJ1-2 14 few TRBV27 CASSQGQGINGYTF TGTGCCAGCAGCCAAGGACAGGGAATCAATGGCTACACCTTC
. TRBJ2-7 10 . TRBV27 CASGRYEQYF TGTGCCAGCGGCCGATACGAGCAGTACTTC
. TRBJ2-3 12 many TRBV7-9 CASRRLLDTQYF TGTGCCAGCAGGAGACTACTCGATACGCAGTATTTT
. TRBJ1-1 15 . TRBV27 CASSLTPAANTEAFF TGTGCCAGCAGTTTGACCCCGGCAGCCAACACTGAAGCTTTCTTT
. TRBJ2-1 15 few TRBV4-1 CASSHIAENYNEQFF TGCGCCAGCAGCCACATAGCCGAGAACTACAATGAGCAGTTCTTC
. TRBJ1-1 12 few TRBV20-1 CSAREWPLGAFF TGCAGTGCTAGAGAATGGCCTTTGGGAGCTTTCTTT
TRBD2 TRBJ2-1 17 many TRBV3-1 CASSPESGLAEPSEQFF TGTGCCAGCAGCCCAGAAAGTGGACTAGCGGAGCCTAGTGAGCAGTTCTTC
. TRBJ2-1 14 many TRBV2 CASSEILPYNEQFF TGTGCCAGCAGTGAAATACTACCATACAATGAGCAGTTCTTC
TRBD2 TRBJ2-7 14 few TRBV4-3 CASSSGTSGREQYF TGCGCCAGCAGCTCCGGGACTAGCGGCCGAGAGCAGTACTTC
TRBD2 TRBJ2-3 19 . TRBV10-3 CAISESVTSVEVSTDTQYF TGTGCCATCAGTGAGTCGGTGACTAGCGTCGAGGTTAGCACAGATACGCAGTATTTT
. TRBJ2-7 13 . TRBV21-1 CASRAGGTYEQYF TGTGCCAGCAGAGCCGGAGGTACCTACGAGCAGTACTTC
. TRBJ2-1 13 many TRBV15 CATASGNDNEQFF TGTGCCACCGCGAGTGGCAACGACAATGAGCAGTTCTTC
TRBD2 TRBJ2-3 16 . TRBV10-2 CASSDRIAGSTDTQYF TGCGCCAGCAGTGATCGCATAGCGGGGAGCACAGATACGCAGTATTTT
. TRBJ2-1 14 many TRBV7-8 CASSHSGQFNEQFF TGTGCCAGCAGCCACTCTGGTCAGTTCAACGAGCAGTTCTTC
TRBD1 TRBJ2-1 19 once TRBV20-1 CSARSGTGDVLSSCNEQFF TGCAGTGCTAGGTCCGGGACAGGGGATGTTTTAAGCTCCTGCAATGAGCAGTTCTTC
. TRBJ2-5 11 . TRBV3-1 CASSHQKTQYF TGTGCCAGCAGCCACCAGAAGACCCAGTACTTC
. TRBJ2-3 10 few TRBV6-5 CASSYPPQYF TGTGCCAGCAGTTACCCGCCGCAGTATTTT
. TRBJ2-4 16 . TRBV18 CASSPRPPEAKNIQYF TGTGCCAGCTCACCGAGGCCCCCAGAAGCCAAAAACATTCAGTACTTC
. TRBJ2-1 12 few TRBV13 CASSSDPPGQFF TGTGCCAGCAGCTCGGACCCCCCGGGGCAGTTCTTC
TRBD2 TRBJ2-1 15 many TRBV5-1 CASSKTSGSYNEQFF TGCGCCAGCAGCAAGACTAGCGGGAGCTACAATGAGCAGTTCTTC
. TRBJ2-7 13 . TRBV5-1 CASSNPPSDEQYF TGCGCCAGCAGCAATCCCCCGAGTGACGAGCAGTACTTC
TRBD1 TRBJ2-2 16 . TRBV15 CATSVLQGVNTGELFF TGTGCCACCAGCGTTCTCCAGGGGGTAAACACCGGGGAGCTGTTTTTT
. TRBJ2-1 12 . TRBV20-1 CSATGYHNEQFF TGCAGTGCTACCGGGTACCACAATGAGCAGTTCTTC
. TRBJ2-5 14 few TRBV4-3 CASSQESTEETQYF TGCGCCAGCAGCCAAGAATCGACAGAAGAGACCCAGTACTTC
TRBD2 TRBJ2-5 16 . TRBV9 CASSGGWGTSGTAQYF TGTGCCAGCAGCGGAGGGTGGGGGACTAGCGGTACGGCCCAGTACTTC
. TRBJ2-3 16 . TRBV15 CATSSRPFLNADTQYF TGTGCCACCAGCAGCCGACCATTCTTAAACGCAGATACGCAGTATTTT
. TRBJ2-7 14 . TRBV20-1 CSARIGRGPYEQYF TGCAGTGCTAGAATCGGGAGAGGCCCCTACGAGCAGTACTTC
TRBD2 TRBJ2-1 16 few TRBV10-3 CAISDEAGGPANEQFF TGTGCCATCAGTGACGAAGCGGGAGGGCCGGCCAATGAGCAGTTCTTC
TRBD2 TRBJ2-7 16 . TRBV6-1 CASSEMVAGGSYEQYF TGTGCCAGCAGTGAAATGGTAGCGGGAGGCTCCTACGAGCAGTACTTC
. TRBJ1-2 12 . TRBV29-1 CSVVWGDYGYTF TGCAGCGTTGTGTGGGGGGACTATGGCTACACCTTC
. TRBJ2-1 16 . TRBV5-6 CASSLGAGVFDNEQFF TGTGCCAGCAGTTTGGGGGCGGGAGTCTTTGACAATGAGCAGTTCTTC